This T cell receptor (beta chain) was found in a study of T cell repertoires in cytomegalovirus infection. Study-level background: Alongside well-studied HLA-B-restricted CMV epitopes, recently identified HLA-C-restricted CMV epitopes were also used. Indicated by public TCR beta signatures were CMV infection and matching HLA type. Study-level points and caveats: Cumulated frequencies of public TCR beta families served to identify carriers of CMV plus the relevant HLA. HLA-C-restricted CMV clonotypes gave the most frequent clonotype in two of eight donors.

This CDR3 has 13 residues. Germline CDR1 reads SGHTA; CDR2 reads FQGNSA. V gave up 8 bases and J gave up 2 bases, with 9 bases separating them. TCRdb re-analysed the reads in MiXCR, keeping a single row per CDR3 protein. This table has approximately 1,000,000 distinct CDR3 sequences, approximately 31% appearing once. In its sample, this clonotype was seen many times. The antigen is not known. The clonotype comes from a human donor in good health (CMV status not recorded). Some clones in this sample may be carry-over from other donors' samples. The input for sequencing was cultured CD8+ T cells from PBMCs, taken from culture after CMV antigen stimulation. This chain joins TRBV7-2 and TRBJ2-2, with D uncertain. CDR3 sequence (DNA): TGTGCCAGCGTCGGACCCAACACCGGGGAGCTGTTTTTT. Its protein is CASVGPNTGELFF. Drawing the rest from reference TRBV7-2 and TRBJ2-2, the complete variable domain is GAGVSQSPSNKVTEKGKDVELRCDPISGHTALYWYRQSLGQGLEFLIYFQGNSAPDKSGLPSDRFSAERTGGSVSTLTIQRTQQEDSAVYLCASVGPNTGELFFGEGSRLTVL.